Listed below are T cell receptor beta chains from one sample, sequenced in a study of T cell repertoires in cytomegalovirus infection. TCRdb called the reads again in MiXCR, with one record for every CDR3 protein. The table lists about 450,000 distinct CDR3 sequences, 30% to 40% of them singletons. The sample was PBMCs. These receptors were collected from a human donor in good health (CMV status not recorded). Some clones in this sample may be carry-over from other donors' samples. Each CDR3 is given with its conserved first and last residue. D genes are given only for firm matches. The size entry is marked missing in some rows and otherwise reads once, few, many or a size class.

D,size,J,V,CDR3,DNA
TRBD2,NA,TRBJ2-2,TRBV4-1,CASSQEGSPGRSTGELFF,TGCGCCAGCAGCCAAGAAGGTAGCCCCGGGAGGTCCACCGGGGAGCTGTTTTTT
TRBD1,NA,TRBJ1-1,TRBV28,CASSVWRRGTEAFF,TGTGCCAGCAGCGTCTGGCGCAGGGGGACTGAAGCTTTCTTT
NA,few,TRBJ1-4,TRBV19,CASRYRGVNEKLFF,TGTGCCAGTAGGTACCGGGGCGTTAATGAAAAACTGTTTTTT
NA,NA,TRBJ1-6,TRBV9,CASSVGPSPGLESPLHF,TGTGCCAGCAGCGTAGGTCCCTCCCCTGGGTTAGAGTCACCCCTCCACTTT
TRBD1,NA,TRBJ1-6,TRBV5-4,CASRSGQASSYNSPLHF,TGTGCCAGCAGATCCGGACAGGCGAGCTCCTATAATTCACCCCTCCACTTT
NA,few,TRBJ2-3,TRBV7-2,CASGAPATDTQYF,TGTGCCAGCGGGGCGCCAGCTACAGATACGCAGTATTTT
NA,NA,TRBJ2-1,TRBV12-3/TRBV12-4,CASRPASSYNEQFF,TGTGCCAGCAGACCGGCGAGCTCCTACAATGAGCAGTTCTTC
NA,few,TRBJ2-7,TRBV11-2,CASRGNYYEQYF,TGTGCCAGCAGGGGTAATTACTACGAGCAGTACTTC
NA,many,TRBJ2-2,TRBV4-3,CASSQQPDSTGELFF,TGCGCCAGCAGCCAACAGCCCGACAGCACCGGGGAGCTGTTTTTT
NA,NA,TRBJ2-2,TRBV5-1,CASNVDGGPDGELFF,TGCGCCAGCAACGTCGATGGCGGGCCCGACGGGGAGCTGTTTTTT
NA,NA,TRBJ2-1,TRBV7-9,CASSATVSNEQFF,TGTGCCAGCAGCGCGACAGTGAGTAATGAGCAGTTCTTC
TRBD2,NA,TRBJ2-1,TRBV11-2,CASSLRSGGYNEQFF,TGTGCCAGCAGCTTAAGAAGCGGGGGGTACAATGAGCAGTTCTTC
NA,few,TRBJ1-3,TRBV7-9,CASSLWPENSGNTIYF,TGTGCCAGCAGCTTATGGCCGGAAAATTCTGGAAACACCATATATTTT
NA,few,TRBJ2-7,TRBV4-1,CASSYDRLADEQYF,TGCGCCAGCAGCTATGACAGGCTTGCGGACGAGCAGTACTTC
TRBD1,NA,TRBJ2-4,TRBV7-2,CASSQGQLAKNIQYF,TGTGCCAGCAGCCAGGGACAGTTAGCCAAAAACATTCAGTACTTC
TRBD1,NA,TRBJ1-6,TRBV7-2,CASSSPDRGRWSPLHF,TGTGCCAGCAGCTCTCCGGACAGGGGGAGGTGGTCACCCCTCCACTTT
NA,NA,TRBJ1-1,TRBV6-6,CASSPPLEGFTEAFF,TGTGCCAGCAGCCCTCCCTTGGAAGGTTTCACTGAAGCTTTCTTT
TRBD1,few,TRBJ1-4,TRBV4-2,CASSQPFGTGNEKLFF,TGTGCCAGCAGCCAACCTTTCGGGACAGGGAATGAAAAACTGTTTTTT
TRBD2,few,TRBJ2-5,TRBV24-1,CATSGAGGLQETQYF,TGTGCCACCAGTGGAGCGGGGGGTTTACAAGAGACCCAGTACTTC
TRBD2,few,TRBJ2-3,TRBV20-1,CSATGTSGGADTQYF,TGCAGTGCTACGGGGACTAGCGGGGGTGCAGATACGCAGTATTTT
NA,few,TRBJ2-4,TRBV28,CASSLPHSAKNIQYF,TGTGCCAGCAGTTTGCCCCACAGCGCCAAAAACATTCAGTACTTC
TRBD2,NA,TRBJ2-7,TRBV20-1,CSARDRGSVAGSSYEQYF,TGCAGTGCTAGAGATCGAGGTAGTGTAGCGGGGTCCTCCTACGAGCAGTACTTC
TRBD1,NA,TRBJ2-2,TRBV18,CASSKGQGAGELFF,TGTGCCAGCTCAAAGGGACAGGGTGCCGGGGAGCTGTTTTTT
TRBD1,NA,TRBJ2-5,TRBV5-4,CASSLGQGPHPILETQYF,TGTGCCAGCAGCCTAGGACAGGGCCCACACCCAATCCTTGAGACCCAGTACTTC
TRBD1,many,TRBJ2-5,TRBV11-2,CASSPIPTGGRETQYF,TGTGCCAGCAGCCCCATCCCGACAGGGGGGAGAGAGACCCAGTACTTC
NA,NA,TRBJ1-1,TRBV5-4,CASSSEGRKNTEAFF,TGTGCCAGCAGCTCAGAGGGACGGAAGAACACTGAAGCTTTCTTT
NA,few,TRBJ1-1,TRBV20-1,CSSRLPNRAWGTEAFF,TGCAGTTCTAGACTCCCTAACAGGGCCTGGGGGACTGAAGCTTTCTTT
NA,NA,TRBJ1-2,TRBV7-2,CASSPTFNYGYTF,TGTGCCAGCAGCCCGACATTTAACTATGGCTACACCTTC
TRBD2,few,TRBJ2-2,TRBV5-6,CASSLGTIEYDGELFF,TGTGCCAGCAGCCTAGGGACTATAGAGTATGATGGGGAGCTGTTTTTT
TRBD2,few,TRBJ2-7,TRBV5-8,CASTGGNYEQYF,TGTGCCAGCACGGGGGGGAACTACGAGCAGTACTTC